Listed below are T cell receptor beta chains from one sample, sequenced in a study of blood T cell repertoires in COVID-19. The repertoire was sequenced with immunoSEQ multiplex PCR; TCRdb's copy has only in-frame clones and lacks some. In the table there are about 45,000 clones, around 85% of which are singletons. The sample comprised peripheral blood. Receptors originate from a human donor in a cohort sampled during active COVID-19. CDR3s include the opening cysteine and the closing phenylalanine or tryptophan. A D gene is named only where the DNA matches it firmly. Clone size is not always given. Where it is, it says once, few, many or a class for expanded clones.

>TRBV18|TRBD1|TRBJ2-7|few
CASSPGTGYEQYF
TGTGCCAGCTCACCGGGGACAGGATACGAGCAGTACTTC
>TRBV9|-|TRBJ2-7|-
CASSVGGQIETYEQYF
TGTGCCAGCAGCGTGGGGGGGCAGATAGAAACCTACGAGCAGTACTTC
>TRBV19|-|TRBJ1-3|-
CASRLQGENTIYF
TGTGCCAGTAGGCTACAGGGAGAAAACACCATATATTTT
>TRBV14|-|TRBJ1-1|once
CASSQGWRGPMNTEAFF
TGTGCCAGCAGCCAAGGCTGGAGGGGACCCATGAACACTGAAGCTTTCTTT
>TRBV7-2|-|TRBJ1-5|few
CAVGAGSGPQHF
TGTGCCGTAGGGGCGGGGAGTGGACCCCAGCATTTT
>TRBV2|-|TRBJ1-3|-
CASSEVRSGNTIYF
TGTGCCAGCAGTGAAGTGCGTTCCGGAAACACCATATATTTT
>TRBV30|TRBD2|TRBJ2-5|-
CAWTSGVSGTQYF
TGTGCCTGGACTAGCGGGGTTTCAGGGACCCAGTACTTC
>TRBV18|-|TRBJ1-3|once
CASSPVRPDNSGNTIYF
TGTGCCAGCTCACCAGTGCGCCCCGATAACTCTGGAAACACCATATATTTT
>TRBV4-1|-|TRBJ2-5|-
CASSRGPGLTGQETQYF
TGCGCCAGCAGCCGGGGTCCGGGCCTCACGGGGCAAGAGACCCAGTACTTC
>TRBV7-8|-|TRBJ1-5|-
CASRRDSNQPQHF
TGTGCCTCTAGGCGGGATAGCAATCAGCCCCAGCATTTT
>TRBV7-2|-|TRBJ1-1|-
CASSSLPNTEAFF
TGTGCCAGCAGTTCACTCCCTAACACTGAAGCTTTCTTT
>TRBV10-1|TRBD1|TRBJ2-7|-
CASSEKTGREQYF
TGCGCCAGCAGTGAGAAGACAGGGCGCGAGCAGTACTTC
>TRBV28|-|TRBJ1-1|-
CASSRQGAGNTEAFF
TGTGCCAGCAGTAGACAAGGGGCGGGAAATACTGAAGCTTTCTTT
>TRBV15|TRBD1|TRBJ1-1|-
CATSLTGGTEAFF
TGTGCCACCAGCCTCACAGGGGGCACTGAAGCTTTCTTT
>TRBV7-2|-|TRBJ1-2|-
CASSPAAVGNRRRDYGYTF
TGTGCCAGCAGCCCAGCAGCTGTGGGGAACAGGAGAAGAGACTATGGCTACACCTTC
>TRBV4-1|-|TRBJ2-5|-
CASSQEGQSGGETQYF
TGCGCCAGCAGCCAAGAAGGACAGTCAGGCGGGGAGACCCAGTACTTC
>TRBV13|TRBD2|TRBJ2-5|-
CASSDGSGGVQETQYF
TGTGCCAGCAGCGATGGGAGCGGGGGGGTACAAGAGACCCAGTACTTC
>TRBV19|-|TRBJ2-7|-
CASSGGREYEQYF
TGTGCCAGTTCAGGGGGACGGGAGTACGAGCAGTACTTC
>TRBV10-3|TRBD1|TRBJ2-7|-
CAISEVGTGIFYEQYF
TGTGCCATCAGTGAGGTAGGGACAGGGATTTTCTACGAGCAGTACTTC
>TRBV27|TRBD2|TRBJ2-3|-
CASRPGLAGGYEDTQYF
TGTGCCAGCAGACCGGGACTAGCGGGGGGATATGAAGATACGCAGTATTTT
>TRBV5-6|-|TRBJ1-1|-
CASSLSLDSNTEAFF
TGTGCCAGCAGCCTATCCTTGGACAGCAACACTGAAGCTTTCTTT
>TRBV10-2|-|TRBJ1-6|-
CASMTGPPGGNSPLHF
TGCGCCAGCATGACTGGACCGCCGGGGGGAAATTCACCCCTCCACTTT
>TRBV3-1/TRBV3-2|-|TRBJ1-1|few
CASRGEGNTEAFF
TGTGCCAGCCGAGGCGAGGGGAACACTGAAGCTTTCTTT
>TRBV7-9|TRBD1|TRBJ2-5|-
CASSLAQGAETQYF
TGTGCCAGCAGCTTAGCACAGGGGGCAGAGACCCAGTACTTC
>TRBV3-1/TRBV3-2|-|TRBJ1-1|once
CASSQQGDTEAFF
TGTGCCAGCAGCCAACAGGGCGACACTGAAGCTTTCTTT
>TRBV7-3|TRBD2|TRBJ2-2|-
CASSLRLAGALHRGAVF
TGTGCCAGCAGCTTAAGGCTAGCGGGGGCCCTGCACCGGGGAGCTGTTTTT
>TRBV7-8|TRBD1|TRBJ1-5|few
CASSAEPMTGTASSQPQHF
TGTGCCAGCAGCGCTGAACCAATGACAGGGACGGCTTCCTCTCAGCCCCAGCATTTT
>TRBV4-1|TRBD1|TRBJ2-7|-
CASSPVGQATYEQYF
TGCGCCAGCAGCCCCGTGGGACAGGCTACGTACGAGCAGTACTTC
>TRBV7-2|TRBD1|TRBJ1-5|-
CASSLQTGGNQPQHF
TGTGCCAGCAGCTTGCAGACAGGGGGGAATCAGCCCCAGCATTTT
>TRBV5-1|-|TRBJ2-7|-
CASSLGLPYEQYF
TGCGCCAGCAGCTTGGGACTTCCATACGAGCAGTACTTC
>TRBV2|TRBD1|TRBJ1-4|few
CASMFDRELFF
TGTGCCAGCATGTTCGACAGGGAACTGTTTTTT
>TRBV4-1|-|TRBJ2-7|-
CASSQGLGGRREQYF
TGCGCCAGCAGCCAAGGGCTCGGGGGGCGAAGGGAGCAGTACTTC
>TRBV7-8|-|TRBJ1-3|-
CASSLVGQGLGNTIYF
TGTGCCAGCAGCTTAGTAGGTCAGGGTTTAGGGAACACCATATATTTT
>TRBV4-3|-|TRBJ1-2|-
CASSQDLAGAKGYTF
TGCGCCAGCAGCCAAGATTTGGCAGGGGCAAAAGGCTACACCTTC
>TRBV18|-|TRBJ1-1|-
CASSPLERTEAFF
TGTGCCAGCTCACCCTTGGAGAGAACTGAAGCTTTCTTT
>TRBV6-5|TRBD1|TRBJ1-2|-
CASKVRTGANYGYTF
TGTGCCAGCAAAGTACGGACAGGAGCTAACTATGGCTACACCTTC
>TRBV5-1|-|TRBJ2-2|-
CASSRLGGNTGELFF
TGCGCCAGCAGCCGACTGGGAGGGAACACCGGGGAGCTGTTTTTT
>TRBV7-6|TRBD1|TRBJ1-4|-
CASSAGTGMGNEKLFF
TGTGCCAGCAGCGCCGGGACAGGGATGGGTAATGAAAAACTGTTTTTT
>TRBV19|-|TRBJ1-2|few
CASISRANYGYTF
TGTGCCAGTATTTCGAGGGCTAACTATGGCTACACCTTC
>TRBV7-2|TRBD2|TRBJ2-3|-
CASSDVVSGGRTDTQYF
TGTGCCAGCAGCGACGTAGTGAGCGGGGGACGCACAGATACGCAGTATTTT
>TRBV7-9|TRBD1|TRBJ1-1|few
CASSFMTGTEAFF
TGTGCCAGCAGCTTTATGACAGGGACTGAAGCTTTCTTT
>TRBV4-1|-|TRBJ2-7|-
CASSQDETSAYEQYF
TGCGCCAGCAGCCAAGATGAGACTAGTGCCTACGAGCAGTACTTC
>TRBV3-1/TRBV3-2|TRBD1|TRBJ1-3|-
CASSPRTGSGNTIYF
TGTGCCAGCAGCCCGCGGACAGGCTCTGGAAACACCATATATTTT
>TRBV15|-|TRBJ1-2|-
CATSRDRGLFYGYTF
TGTGCCACCAGCAGAGATCGGGGTCTGTTCTATGGCTACACCTTC
>TRBV5-6|-|TRBJ2-1|-
CASSLNGVWDNEQFF
TGTGCCAGCAGCTTGAACGGGGTATGGGACAATGAGCAGTTCTTC
>TRBV6-2/TRBV6-3|TRBD2|TRBJ2-1|medium-sized
CASSYSPLAGVYNEQFF
TGTGCCAGCAGTTACTCCCCGCTAGCGGGCGTATACAATGAGCAGTTCTTC
>TRBV6-5|TRBD2|TRBJ2-3|-
CAITTYSGGTDTQYF
TGTGCCATCACTACGTACAGCGGGGGTACAGATACGCAGTATTTT
>TRBV6-4|-|TRBJ1-2|-
CASSPTGSGFYGYTF
TGTGCCAGCAGCCCAACAGGCTCCGGGTTCTATGGCTACACCTTC
>TRBV5-6|-|TRBJ1-1|-
CASSLPGSTEAFF
TGTGCCAGCAGCTTGCCGGGGTCGACGGAAGCTTTCTTT
>TRBV4-1|-|TRBJ2-7|-
CASSHGRTYEQYF
TGCGCCAGCAGCCATGGGAGGACCTACGAGCAGTACTTC